The 26 T cell receptor beta chains in this list originate from one sample, sequenced in a study of shared clonotypes between healthy human individuals. Only in-frame clones appear in the TCRdb table, and some are missing; sequencing was by immunoSEQ multiplex PCR. The table shows around 650,000 clones, with 96% occurring only once. Naive CD8 cells lacked CD45RO and underwent positive selection for CCR7, leaving out terminally differentiated effector memory CD45RA+ cells. Sequencing was carried out using naive CD8+ T cells sorted from blood. The origin of the receptors is a woman under 40 in good health.

The chain has TRBV5-4 and TRBJ2-7, with 10 bases lining up with TRBD1. With 5 bases clipped from V and 6 bases from J, the junction kept 8 bases outside the gene matches. Per germline, CDR1 SGHNT and CDR2 YYREEE (reference sequence). The CDR3 totals 14 residues. The CDR3 region is CASSGDRGDGEQYF. CDR3 DNA sequence: TGTGCCAGCAGTGGGGACAGGGGAGATGGCGAGCAGTACTTC. Supplemented by reference TRBV5-4 and TRBJ2-7, the full variable domain reads ETGVTQSPTHLIKTRGQQVTLRCSSQSGHNTVSWYQQALGQGPQFIFQYYREEENGRGNFPPRFSGLQFPNYSSELNVNALELDDSALYLCASSGDRGDGEQYFGPGTRLTVT.

J is TRBJ2-5 and V is TRBV10-1, with no clear D. Trimming took off 0 bases at V and 7 bases at J, with 3 bases between the two ends. The CDR3 covers 11 residues. Germline loops: CDR1 WNHNN, CDR2 SYGVQD (reference sequence). The CDR3: CASSESGTQYF. As DNA, the CDR3 is TGCGCCAGCAGTGAGTCAGGGACCCAGTACTTC.

The V call is TRBV19, the J call TRBJ2-1, with 14 nucleotides matching TRBD2. Trimming removed 8 bases from V and 8 bases from J; junction bases left unmatched: 11. This CDR3 is 16 amino acids long. Germline values: CDR1 LNHDA, CDR2 SQIVND (reference sequence). CDR3 sequence reads: CASAPGTSGSGDEQFF. The CDR3 DNA reads as TGTGCCAGTGCCCCCGGGACTAGCGGGAGTGGTGATGAGCAGTTCTTC.

The chain couples TRBV5-4 to TRBJ2-7; 13 nucleotides align to TRBD2. Looked up from germline, CDR1 is SGHNT and CDR2 is YYREEE (reference sequence). The trim removed 2 bases at V and 3 bases at J, leaving 2 bases unmatched. The CDR3 has 15 amino acids. For the CDR3, the DNA is TGTGCCAGCAGCTTAGGGACTAGCGGGGTCTACGAGCAGTACTTC. This translates into CASSLGTSGVYEQYF. Supplemented by reference TRBV5-4 and TRBJ2-7, the full variable domain reads ETGVTQSPTHLIKTRGQQVTLRCSSQSGHNTVSWYQQALGQGPQFIFQYYREEENGRGNFPPRFSGLQFPNYSSELNVNALELDDSALYLCASSLGTSGVYEQYFGPGTRLTVT.

The chain couples TRBV5-1 to TRBJ2-1; TRBD1 might be the D (5 bases). The germline V gene encodes CDR1 SGHRS and CDR2 YFSETQ. This CDR3 has 14 amino acids. V lost 4 bases to trimming and J lost 5 bases, with 13 bases between them. This CDR3 is CASSGLGVDNEQFF. The CDR3 bases are TGCGCCAGCAGCGGGCTAGGGGTCGACAATGAGCAGTTCTTC.

The J gene is TRBJ1-5, the V gene TRBV19; D perhaps matches TRBD1 (5 bases). CDR1 and CDR2 (germline): LNHDA, SQIVND (reference sequence). This CDR3 has 16 residues. Between the trimmed V and J ends, which lost 3 bases and 3 bases, there was a span of 15 bases. As DNA, the CDR3 is TGTGCCAGTAGTATCGGTTTTGCCAGGGTCAATCAGCCCCAGCATTTT. Protein: CASSIGFARVNQPQHF.

This clone was recorded once. This specimen includes other DNA sequences encoding the same CDR3. The chain couples TRBV7-9 to TRBJ1-1, with D uncertain. Germline values: CDR1 SEHNR, CDR2 FQNEAQ (reference sequence). The CDR3 loop spans 12 amino acids. V lost 1 base and J lost 5, with 5 bases in between. The CDR3 reads CASSLGRTEAFF. The CDR3 nucleotides are TGTGCCAGCAGCTTAGGAAGAACTGAAGCTTTCTTT.

The chain employs TRBV6-1 and TRBJ2-7; 8 bases are a match to TRBD1. This CDR3 has 17 amino acids. J gave up 4 bases and V 0 bases, and 11 bases lay outside the gene matches. The germline V gene encodes CDR1 MNHNS and CDR2 SASEGT. The CDR3 nucleotides read TGTGCCAGCAGTGAAGCTACCATAGGACAGGGTGGGTACGAGCAGTACTTC. Translated, it gives CASSEATIGQGGYEQYF.

The chain links TRBV9 to TRBJ1-1; 7 nucleotides line up with TRBD1. Germline loops: CDR1 SGDLS, CDR2 YYNGEE. V shed 4 bases and J 4 bases; nucleotides not matched to a gene: 16. The CDR3 spans 17 residues. CDR3 residues: CASSPTWGQTKSTEAFF. CDR3 coding DNA: TGTGCCAGCAGCCCAACCTGGGGACAGACGAAGAGCACTGAAGCTTTCTTT.

V is TRBV10-1 and J is TRBJ2-1; D unresolved. Germline-derived CDR1 and CDR2 are WNHNN and SYGVQD (reference sequence). Trimming shortened V by 0 bases and J by 4 bases, and 7 bases separated the two germline ends. The CDR3 length is 14 residues. Here the CDR3 DNA reads TGCGCCAGCAGTGAGTCTCACCTTTACAATGAGCAGTTCTTC. It is translated as CASSESHLYNEQFF.

This chain connects TRBV7-9 to TRBJ2-7; maybe TRBD2 (6 bases). Trimming took off 5 bases at V and 0 bases at J, with 11 bases between the two ends. This CDR3 comprises 14 residues. Looked up from germline, CDR1 is SEHNR and CDR2 is FQNEAQ (reference sequence). CDR3 bases: TGTGCCAGCAGCCACGGACTAAGCTCCTACGAGCAGTACTTC. Translation: CASSHGLSSYEQYF.

V is TRBV13 and J is TRBJ2-7; TRBD2 matches 13 bases. CDR1 is PRHDT and CDR2 is FYEKMQ in the germline V gene (reference sequence). The CDR3 has 17 amino acids. The trim removed 4 bases at V and 5 bases at J, leaving 11 bases unmatched. This CDR3 is CASSSLGGLAGEHEQYF. CDR3 DNA: TGTGCCAGCAGCTCCCTGGGAGGACTAGCGGGAGAACACGAGCAGTACTTC.

This clone has a single count. V and J are TRBV5-1 and TRBJ2-1; 7 bases are shared with TRBD2. The junction had 8 bases not matched to a gene; V was cut back by 0 bases and J by 8 bases. Germline-derived CDR1 and CDR2 are SGHRS and YFSETQ. CDR3 length: 15 residues. CDR3 protein: CASSLVGGSLDEQFF. CDR3 coding DNA: TGCGCCAGCAGCTTGGTTGGCGGGAGTTTGGATGAGCAGTTCTTC.

The V and J genes are TRBV11-2 and TRBJ2-4; D perhaps matches TRBD1 (5 bases). The CDR3 sequence is 15 residues long. The V end was cut by 5 bases, the J end by 8 bases, with 19 bases between. CDR1 is SGHAT, CDR2 FQNNGV, per germline. CDR3 sequence reads: CASSIDRSLLDIQYF. The CDR3, as DNA: TGTGCCAGCAGCATCGACAGATCCCTTTTGGACATTCAGTACTTC.

The V gene is TRBV14, the J gene TRBJ2-1, with D perhaps matching TRBD2 (6 bases). The CDR3 consists of 15 residues. Germline assignment: CDR1 SGHDN and CDR2 FVKESK. V gave up 3 bases and J gave up 4 bases, with 13 bases separating them. The CDR3 loop is CASSHSGSVYNEQFF. DNA of the CDR3: TGTGCCAGCAGCCACAGCGGGTCGGTTTACAATGAGCAGTTCTTC.

The chain recombines TRBV6-1 with TRBJ2-7; D is possibly TRBD2 (5 bases). V was trimmed by 0 bases and J by 0 bases, leaving 12 bases between them. This CDR3 contains 16 residues. The germline CDR1 and CDR2 sequences are MNHNS and SASEGT. In nucleotides, the CDR3 is TGTGCCAGCAGTGAAGCGAGAGGGTGGTTCTCCTACGAGCAGTACTTC. The encoded protein is CASSEARGWFSYEQYF.

As DNA, the CDR3 is TGTGCCAGCAGCCCAGGGGGAGCGGGCTACGAGCAGTACTTC. Translation: CASSPGGAGYEQYF. The V gene is TRBV13, the J gene TRBJ2-7, with a tentative D call TRBD1 (7 bases). The CDR3 length is 14 residues. V lost 5 bases and J lost 3, with 14 bases in between. The germline V gene has CDR1 PRHDT and CDR2 FYEKMQ (reference sequence).

The chain carries TRBV10-3 and TRBJ2-2; 11 nucleotides match TRBD2. Germline CDR1 is ENHRY and CDR2 is SYGVKD. The V segment lost 1 base and the J segment 8 bases; nucleotides outside the gene matches: 9. The CDR3 has 17 residues. Here the CDR3 reads CAISEFGLAGLIGELFF. The CDR3 DNA is TGTGCCATCAGTGAGTTCGGACTAGCGGGCCTAATAGGGGAGCTGTTTTTT.

The genes are TRBV7-9 and TRBJ2-3, with TRBD2 matching over 13 bases. Germline lookup yields CDR1 SEHNR and CDR2 FQNEAQ (reference sequence). This CDR3 region has 17 residues. The CDR3 loop reads CAFSGLAGSWGTDTQYF. CDR3 in DNA: TGTGCTTTTTCGGGACTAGCGGGGTCTTGGGGCACAGATACGCAGTATTTT.

The CDR3 bases are TGTGCCAGCAGTGAGCCAACCACCGGGACTAGACGCACAGATACGCAGTATTTT. Amino acids: CASSEPTTGTRRTDTQYF. This chain joins TRBV6-1 and TRBJ2-3; 8 positions match TRBD2. This CDR3 contains 18 residues. V lost 3 bases to trimming and J lost 1 base; unmatched junction nucleotides: 12. Germline-derived CDR1 and CDR2 are MNHNS and SASEGT.

The V and J genes are TRBV9 and TRBJ2-3; D uncertain. V gave up 0 bases and J gave up 3 bases, with 11 bases separating them. CDR3 length: 15 residues. CDR1 and CDR2 from the germline V gene are SGDLS and YYNGEE. The CDR3: CASSVATWDTDTQYF. CDR3 sequence (DNA): TGTGCCAGCAGCGTAGCTACTTGGGATACAGATACGCAGTATTTT.

This clone was observed once. This CDR3 reads CASSLDYEVFETQYF. The CDR3 bases are TGTGCCAGCAGCTTAGATTATGAGGTATTCGAGACCCAGTACTTC. The rearrangement links TRBV7-9 to TRBJ2-5, with D unresolved. V lost 1 base, J lost 5 bases, and 14 bases lay in between. Germline lookup yields CDR1 SEHNR and CDR2 FQNEAQ (reference sequence). The CDR3 contains 15 residues.

Here the CDR3 reads CASSVGAGNYGYTF. As DNA, the CDR3 is TGTGCCAGCAGCGTAGGAGCAGGGAACTATGGCTACACCTTC. V usage is TRBV9 and J usage is TRBJ1-2, with a weak D call TRBD1 (5 bases). V was trimmed by 0 bases and J by 2 bases, leaving 8 bases between them. CDR3 size: 14 residues. CDR1 is SGDLS and CDR2 is YYNGEE in the germline V gene.

The chain links TRBV14 to TRBJ1-2; 9 bases map to TRBD1. V shed 2 bases and J 5 bases; nucleotides not matched to a gene: 3. This CDR3 is 14 amino acids long. The V gene's germline CDR1 is SGHDN and CDR2 FVKESK. The CDR3: CASSQLGTGYGYTF. Here the CDR3 DNA reads TGTGCCAGCAGCCAATTGGGGACAGGGTATGGCTACACCTTC.

CDR3 protein: CASSLAGVFNEQFF. The DNA of the CDR3 is TGCGCCAGCAGCCTCGCAGGGGTTTTCAATGAGCAGTTCTTC. The chain carries TRBV5-1 and TRBJ2-1, with a weak D call TRBD1 (6 bases). CDR1 is SGHRS and CDR2 is YFSETQ in the germline V gene. The CDR3 covers 14 residues. With 4 bases removed from V and 6 bases from J, the gap between germline ends came to 14 bases.

This rearrangement joins TRBV9 to TRBJ1-3; D is undetermined. This CDR3 region has 18 residues. Germline CDR1 SGDLS, CDR2 YYNGEE. The V gene lost 3 bases and the J gene lost 0 bases, with 19 bases spanning the gap. The CDR3 nucleotides are TGTGCCAGCAGCGCCACCCACTTTCGGTTAAGCTCTGGAAACACCATATATTTT. Amino acid sequence: CASSATHFRLSSGNTIYF.